The T cell receptor beta chain described here comes from a study of spatial heterogeneity in lung cancer. Turning to the study itself: Detected beta-chain sequences consistently exceeded alpha-chain sequences. Raw sequencing reads included, on average, more than 9.5 appearances of each unique TCR and UMI combination.

Indicated time point: sample taken at primary tumor resection. Unsorted whole RNA samples from tumor, nontumor lung or frozen PBMC were sequenced. Donation came from about 72 patients with untreated early-stage non-small cell lung cancer. The J segment lost 3 bases and the V segment lost 0 bases, leaving 2 bases of the junction unmatched. The CDR3 extends over 16 amino acids. Germline CDR1 SGHRS, CDR2 YFSETQ. A distinct unique molecular identifier was carried by each TCR cDNA molecule. TCRdb reprocessed the 5' RACE reads via MiXCR and lists one record per CDR3 protein. This repertoire shows 4,000 to 5,500 distinct CDR3 sequences, 15% to 20% found once; its top ten account for 20% to 25%. This clonotype is medium-sized (0.01 to 0.1%) within its sample.

This chain connects TRBV5-1 to TRBJ2-3, with 12 nucleotides matching TRBD2. The sample in question was normal lung tissue next to the tumor, obtained at surgery. This clonotype was sampled from a male donor with early-stage non-small cell lung cancer. CDR3 amino acids: CASSLGLAGVTDTQYF. CDR3 coding DNA: TGCGCCAGCAGCTTGGGACTAGCGGGAGTAACAGATACGCAGTATTTT.